Below, 20 T cell receptor beta chains from the same sample are listed, as sequenced in a study of shared clonotypes between healthy human individuals. Profiled with immunoSEQ multiplex PCR; TCRdb holds only in-frame clones, not every one. This table has about 490,000 clones, about three quarters appearing once. The sample consisted of PBMCs. These receptors all stem from a woman in her 40s in good health. Some clones in this sample may be carry-over from other donors' samples.

V is TRBV11-2 and J is TRBJ2-4; 13 nucleotides line up with TRBD2. V shed 4 bases, J shed 3 bases, and the junction held 3 bases outside the gene matches. Per the germline V gene, CDR1 is SGHAT and CDR2 is FQNNGV. This CDR3 region has 16 residues. The CDR3 sequence is CASSSLAGGVKNIQYF. DNA for the CDR3: TGTGCCAGCAGCTCACTAGCGGGAGGGGTCAAAAACATTCAGTACTTC.

This chain uses TRBV11-2 with TRBJ1-6, with unresolved D. CDR1 is SGHAT and CDR2 is FQNNGV in the germline V gene. Trimming took 6 bases from V and 0 from J, leaving 12 bases between them. The CDR3 contains 16 residues. CDR3 region: CASSLAGSSYNSPLHF. The CDR3 nucleotides are TGTGCCAGCAGTCTGGCCGGGAGCTCCTATAATTCACCCCTCCACTTT.

In this sample, this clone turned up once. V and J are TRBV2 and TRBJ2-7, with a possible D match to TRBD1 (6 bases). V dropped 7 bases and J dropped 4 bases, with 17 bases sitting between them. Per the germline V gene, CDR1 is SNHLY and CDR2 is FYNNEI. CDR3 length equals 14 residues. The CDR3 DNA follows: TGTGCCAGCATTATGAGGGGGTCGATGTACGAGCAGTACTTC. Protein product: CASIMRGSMYEQYF.

The chain joins TRBV19 to TRBJ2-1, with 7 positions matching TRBD1. The CDR3 is 15 amino acids. J was trimmed by 4 bases and V by 4 bases; bases with no gene match: 7. The germline gives CDR1 LNHDA, CDR2 SQIVND (reference sequence). This CDR3 is CASSKAPQGYNEQFF. The CDR3, as DNA: TGTGCCAGTAGTAAAGCCCCACAGGGGTACAATGAGCAGTTCTTC.

The J gene is TRBJ1-1, the V gene TRBV27; D is unclear. CDR3 length: 14 residues. CDR1 and CDR2 from the germline V gene are MNHEY and SMNVEV (reference sequence). V was shortened by 3 bases and J by 3 bases, with 11 bases between the two germline ends. The DNA of the CDR3 is TGTGCCAGCAGTTTCCTGGGATCGGACACTGAAGCTTTCTTT. The encoded protein is CASSFLGSDTEAFF.

A word on this clone: Additional DNA sequences in this sample encode the identical CDR3. This chain connects TRBV19 to TRBJ2-2; D gene ambiguous. Germline values: CDR1 LNHDA, CDR2 SQIVND (reference sequence). The CDR3 has 14 residues. Trimming pared 3 bases from V and 1 base from J, leaving 6 bases between. The CDR3 loop reads CASSIGLNTGELFF. CDR3 DNA: TGTGCCAGTAGTATTGGGCTGAACACCGGGGAGCTGTTTTTT.

The DNA for the CDR3 is TGCGCCAGCAGTGAGCCTTACTCCAATGAGCAGTTCTTC. It specifies CASSEPYSNEQFF. The chain uses TRBV10-1 and TRBJ2-1; D unresolved. This CDR3 comprises 13 residues. Trimming pared 2 bases from V and 6 bases from J, leaving 8 bases between. Germline V gives CDR1 WNHNN, CDR2 SYGVQD (reference sequence).

The J gene is TRBJ2-5, the V gene TRBV4-3, with D unresolved. The V end was cut by 1 base, the J end by 2 bases, with 8 bases between. The CDR3 is 14 residues long. Per the germline V gene, CDR1 is LGHNA and CDR2 is YSLEER. CDR3 in DNA: TGCGCCAGCAGCCAAGTGGTAGGGCAAGAGACCCAGTACTTC. Residues: CASSQVVGQETQYF.

The gene calls are TRBV7-9 and TRBJ2-3; D remains unclear. This CDR3 is 15 amino acids long. Trimming pared 3 bases from V and 4 bases from J, leaving 14 bases between. The germline V gene has CDR1 SEHNR and CDR2 FQNEAQ (reference sequence). The CDR3 DNA is TGTGCCAGCAGCTTTTCCGCCGGCCAACCAGATACGCAGTATTTT. Its translation: CASSFSAGQPDTQYF.

CDR3 DNA: TGTGCCTGGAGCCAAACCTACGGGACCCCTTCCTACGAGCAGTACTTC. Its protein is CAWSQTYGTPSYEQYF. J is TRBJ2-5 and V is TRBV30, with D tentatively TRBD1 or TRBD2 (5 bases each). TRBJ2-7 matches the DNA end more closely, so the J call is doubtful. This CDR3 comprises 16 residues. Germline V CDR1 and CDR2: GTSNPN, SVGIG (reference sequence).

This sequence joins TRBV28 and TRBJ1-2, with a tentative D call TRBD1 (5 bases). Germline V gene sequence: CDR1 MDHEN, CDR2 SYDVKM. V shed 10 bases and J shed 6 bases, with 15 bases lying between them. The CDR3 extends over 12 amino acids. The CDR3 loop reads CATHRSPDGYTF. Written as DNA, the CDR3 is TGTGCCACCCACAGGTCCCCGGATGGCTACACCTTC.

This chain connects TRBV7-8 to TRBJ2-7, with 7 bases aligning to TRBD2. This CDR3 comprises 15 residues. Germline-derived CDR1 and CDR2 are SGHVS and FQNEAQ. V was pared by 4 bases and J by 4 bases, with 10 bases of the junction left unmatched. The CDR3 reads CASSSEGSGPYEQYF. CDR3 sequence (DNA): TGTGCCAGCAGCTCTGAAGGTAGCGGGCCATACGAGCAGTACTTC.

This chain joins TRBV5-6 and TRBJ2-1; 10 bases map to TRBD2. The germline V gene encodes CDR1 SGHDT and CDR2 YYEEEE. This CDR3 has 17 amino acids. J was trimmed by 9 bases and V by 0 bases; bases with no gene match: 12. The CDR3 reads CASSLEAGKSSGGEQFF. The CDR3 region has the DNA TGTGCCAGCAGCTTGGAAGCGGGGAAGTCTAGCGGGGGTGAGCAGTTCTTC.

The V and J genes are TRBV28 and TRBJ2-1, with 12 bases identical to TRBD2. Trimming took 5 bases from V and 4 from J; bases not matched to a gene: 3. This CDR3 is built from 15 residues. The germline V gene has CDR1 MDHEN and CDR2 SYDVKM. The chain's CDR3 is CASSETSGGYNEQFF. CDR3 bases: TGTGCCAGCAGTGAGACTAGCGGGGGTTACAATGAGCAGTTCTTC. The full variable domain, with the rest looked up from reference TRBV28 and TRBJ2-1, is DVKVTQSSRYLVKRTGEKVFLECVQDMDHENMFWYRQDPGLGLRLIYFSYDVKMKEKGDIPEGYSVSREKKERFSLILESASTNQTSMYLCASSETSGGYNEQFFGPGTRLTVL.

The chain uses TRBV6-6 and TRBJ1-2, with D tentatively TRBD1 (6 bases). V gave up 6 bases and J gave up 2 bases, with 10 bases separating them. The CDR3 runs 13 residues. Germline V gene data show CDR1 as MNHNY and CDR2 as SVGAGI (reference sequence). The CDR3 spells CASSWTENYGYTF. The CDR3 DNA reads as TGTGCCAGCAGCTGGACAGAGAACTATGGCTACACCTTC.

CDR3 region: CASSAPNGIRTEAFF. The CDR3 bases are TGCGCCAGCAGCGCTCCGAATGGAATTCGGACTGAAGCTTTCTTT. The chain links TRBV5-1 to TRBJ1-1, with D unresolved. Per germline, CDR1 SGHRS and CDR2 YFSETQ. The CDR3 has 15 amino acids. V was pared by 4 bases and J by 5 bases, with 18 bases between.

This clone is a singleton in its sample. This chain connects TRBV28 to TRBJ1-2, with TRBD1 identical over 8 bases. In germline, CDR1 is MDHEN, CDR2 SYDVKM. V gave up 5 bases and J gave up 4 bases; unmatched junction bases: 9. The CDR3 sequence is 15 residues long. CDR3 DNA: TGTGCCAGCAGTCCGGGACAGGATAGAGCCTATGGCTACACCTTC. This codes for CASSPGQDRAYGYTF.

This clone was observed many times. The CDR3: CASSRLGGYTYHSSGNTIYF. CDR3 coding DNA: TGTGCCAGCAGTCGACTAGGAGGGTATACCTATCATTCCTCTGGAAACACCATATATTTT. The chain couples TRBV28 to TRBJ1-3; D not certain. V shed 5 bases and J shed 0 bases, with 26 bases lying between them. Germline V gives CDR1 MDHEN, CDR2 SYDVKM. The CDR3 runs 20 residues.

This clone was seen a single time. The chain is built from TRBV11-1 and TRBJ2-6, with D unclear. Trimming pared 6 bases from V and 0 bases from J, leaving 9 bases between. Germline V gives CDR1 SGHAT, CDR2 FQDESV (reference sequence). The CDR3 totals 15 residues. In nucleotides, the CDR3 is TGTGCCAGCAGTCGAGGTAACTCTGGGGCCAACGTCCTGACTTTC. This encodes CASSRGNSGANVLTF. Full variable domain (rest looked up from reference TRBV11-1 and TRBJ2-6): EAEVAQSPRYKITEKSQAVAFWCDPISGHATLYWYRQILGQGPELLVQFQDESVVDDSQLPKDRFSAERLKGVDSTLKIQPAELGDSAMYLCASSRGNSGANVLTFGAGSRLTVL.

This clone showed up just a few times. This chain connects TRBV7-9 to TRBJ2-7, with a weak D call TRBD2 (5 bases). This CDR3 comprises 12 residues. Trimming pared 3 bases from V and 3 bases from J, leaving 6 bases between. Germline values: CDR1 SEHNR, CDR2 FQNEAQ (reference sequence). The CDR3 reads CASSFGNYEQYF. CDR3 in DNA: TGTGCCAGCAGCTTCGGGAACTACGAGCAGTACTTC.